Listed below are T cell receptor beta chains from one sample, sequenced in a study of cytomegalovirus exposure and HLA in healthy donors. Assay: immunoSEQ multiplex PCR; the TCRdb copy retains only in-frame clones and omits some. The sample includes some 130,000 clones, approximately 82% of them seen just once. The sample was PBMCs. All receptors come from a man aged 25 to 45 in good health and CMV-seropositive. CDR3s include the opening cysteine and the closing phenylalanine or tryptophan. D genes are given only for firm matches. Size is stated for part of the rows, as once, few or many counts, or as a class when the clone is expanded.

cdr3_aa: CASSSPSRDRLNTIYF
cdr3_nt: TGTGCCAGCAGCTCGCCCAGCCGGGACAGACTAAACACCATATATTTT
j_call: TRBJ1-3
clone_size: -
v_call: TRBV5-4
d_call: TRBD1

cdr3_aa: CASSAIAGAHEQYF
cdr3_nt: TGTGCCAGCAGCGCAATAGCGGGAGCCCACGAGCAGTACTTC
j_call: TRBJ2-7
clone_size: -
v_call: TRBV9
d_call: TRBD2

cdr3_aa: CASSPGLAGAGEQYF
cdr3_nt: TGTGCCAGCAGCCCGGGACTAGCGGGGGCAGGGGAGCAGTACTTC
j_call: TRBJ2-7
clone_size: -
v_call: TRBV13
d_call: TRBD2

cdr3_aa: CASKASGSNEQFF
cdr3_nt: TGTGCCAGCAAGGCTAGCGGGAGCAATGAGCAGTTCTTC
j_call: TRBJ2-1
clone_size: -
v_call: TRBV9
d_call: TRBD2

cdr3_aa: CASSPMGAANTEAFF
cdr3_nt: TGTGCCAGCTCACCGATGGGGGCTGCGAACACTGAAGCTTTCTTT
j_call: TRBJ1-1
clone_size: -
v_call: TRBV18
d_call: -

cdr3_aa: CASSDRGRRNQPQHF
cdr3_nt: TGTGCCAGCAGTGACAGGGGGCGTCGCAATCAGCCCCAGCATTTT
j_call: TRBJ1-5
clone_size: -
v_call: TRBV6-1
d_call: TRBD1

cdr3_aa: CASSPKVGLDEQYF
cdr3_nt: TGTGCCAGCAGCCCAAAGGTGGGCTTGGACGAGCAGTACTTC
j_call: TRBJ2-7
clone_size: -
v_call: TRBV7-3
d_call: -

cdr3_aa: CASSPALGGGRLGEQYF
cdr3_nt: TGTGCCAGCAGTCCCGCCCTAGGGGGCGGGAGGTTGGGGGAGCAGTACTTC
j_call: TRBJ2-7
clone_size: -
v_call: TRBV27
d_call: -

cdr3_aa: CASSPDRGLYEQYF
cdr3_nt: TGTGCCAGCAGCCCAGACAGGGGGCTCTACGAGCAGTACTTC
j_call: TRBJ2-7
clone_size: -
v_call: TRBV27
d_call: TRBD1

cdr3_aa: CAARAGLNTEAFF
cdr3_nt: TGTGCCGCTAGGGCAGGGCTGAACACTGAAGCTTTCTTT
j_call: TRBJ1-1
clone_size: -
v_call: TRBV6-5
d_call: -

cdr3_aa: CASSHEDRGLDYGYTF
cdr3_nt: TGTGCCAGCAGCCATGAGGACAGGGGGCTCGACTATGGCTACACCTTC
j_call: TRBJ1-2
clone_size: -
v_call: TRBV4-2
d_call: TRBD1

cdr3_aa: CASSQGQLYGYTF
cdr3_nt: TGCGCCAGCAGCCAAGGACAGCTCTATGGCTACACCTTC
j_call: TRBJ1-2
clone_size: -
v_call: TRBV4-1
d_call: -

cdr3_aa: CASSVEGGLDDEQYF
cdr3_nt: TGTGCCAGCAGCGTAGAAGGGGGTTTGGACGACGAGCAGTACTTC
j_call: TRBJ2-7
clone_size: -
v_call: TRBV9
d_call: -

cdr3_aa: CASSQRPGWETQYF
cdr3_nt: TGTGCCAGCAGTCAAAGACCAGGGTGGGAGACCCAGTACTTC
j_call: TRBJ2-5
clone_size: -
v_call: TRBV6-5
d_call: -

cdr3_aa: CASSKARGHSSNQPQHF
cdr3_nt: TGTGCCAGCAGCAAAGCCAGGGGGCATAGTAGCAATCAGCCCCAGCATTTT
j_call: TRBJ1-5
clone_size: -
v_call: TRBV21-1
d_call: -

cdr3_aa: CASSLVGTIGGNTIYF
cdr3_nt: TGCGCCAGCAGCTTGGTAGGGACAATCGGTGGAAACACCATATATTTT
j_call: TRBJ1-3
clone_size: -
v_call: TRBV5-1
d_call: -

cdr3_aa: CATSRTGQSPYEQYF
cdr3_nt: TGTGCCACCAGCAGGACGGGACAGTCCCCCTACGAGCAGTACTTC
j_call: TRBJ2-7
clone_size: -
v_call: TRBV15
d_call: TRBD1

cdr3_aa: CASSLEDSNYEQYF
cdr3_nt: TGTGCCAGCAGCTTAGAGGACAGCAACTACGAGCAGTACTTC
j_call: TRBJ2-7
clone_size: few
v_call: TRBV7-8
d_call: -

cdr3_aa: CASSLGVAFGETQYF
cdr3_nt: TGCGCCAGCAGCTTGGGTGTAGCATTCGGAGAGACCCAGTACTTC
j_call: TRBJ2-5
clone_size: -
v_call: TRBV5-1
d_call: -

cdr3_aa: CAWRLTGSGANVLTF
cdr3_nt: TGTGCCTGGAGGCTAACGGGGTCCGGGGCCAACGTCCTGACTTTC
j_call: TRBJ2-6
clone_size: -
v_call: TRBV30
d_call: -

cdr3_aa: CASSPYRTSGRGETQYF
cdr3_nt: TGTGCCAGCAGCCCCTACCGGACTAGCGGGAGAGGAGAGACCCAGTACTTC
j_call: TRBJ2-5
clone_size: few
v_call: TRBV14
d_call: TRBD2

cdr3_aa: CASSLGTGVNTEAFF
cdr3_nt: TGTGCCAGCAGCTTAGGGACAGGGGTGAACACTGAAGCTTTCTTT
j_call: TRBJ1-1
clone_size: -
v_call: TRBV7-2
d_call: TRBD1

cdr3_aa: CAWSFLSGEKLFF
cdr3_nt: TGTGCCTGGAGTTTCTTGAGCGGGGAAAAACTGTTTTTT
j_call: TRBJ1-4
clone_size: -
v_call: TRBV30
d_call: -

cdr3_aa: CASSPRGQGYSPLHF
cdr3_nt: TGTGCCAGCAGCCCTCGGGGACAGGGATATTCACCCCTCCACTTT
j_call: TRBJ1-6
clone_size: -
v_call: TRBV7-2
d_call: TRBD1

cdr3_aa: CASSPKQGWEQYF
cdr3_nt: TGTGCCAGCTCACCGAAACAGGGTTGGGAGCAGTACTTC
j_call: TRBJ2-7
clone_size: -
v_call: TRBV18
d_call: -

cdr3_aa: CASSELAPAYNEQFF
cdr3_nt: TGTGCCAGCAGTGAGTTAGCGCCTGCCTACAATGAGCAGTTCTTC
j_call: TRBJ2-1
clone_size: -
v_call: TRBV2
d_call: -

cdr3_aa: CASSESEIFHQPQHF
cdr3_nt: TGTGCCAGCAGCGAGAGTGAGATATTTCATCAGCCCCAGCATTTT
j_call: TRBJ1-5
clone_size: few
v_call: TRBV21-1
d_call: -

cdr3_aa: CASSIGQGYGYTF
cdr3_nt: TGTGCCAGTAGTATAGGACAGGGGTACGGCTACACCTTC
j_call: TRBJ1-2
clone_size: many
v_call: TRBV19
d_call: TRBD1

cdr3_aa: CASSADRGTDTQYF
cdr3_nt: TGTGCCAGCAGTGCGGACAGGGGCACAGATACGCAGTATTTT
j_call: TRBJ2-3
clone_size: -
v_call: TRBV2
d_call: TRBD1

cdr3_aa: CASSYSPTDNEKLFF
cdr3_nt: TGTGCCAGCAGTTACAGCCCGACAGATAATGAAAAACTGTTTTTT
j_call: TRBJ1-4
clone_size: -
v_call: TRBV6-5
d_call: -

cdr3_aa: CASSLSVSRGGNTIYF
cdr3_nt: TGTGCCAGCAGCTTATCCGTTTCAAGGGGCGGAAACACCATATATTTT
j_call: TRBJ1-3
clone_size: -
v_call: TRBV7-2
d_call: -

cdr3_aa: CASSPPGTGTYEQYF
cdr3_nt: TGTGCCAGCTCACCACCTGGGACAGGGACCTACGAGCAGTACTTC
j_call: TRBJ2-7
clone_size: -
v_call: TRBV18
d_call: TRBD1

cdr3_aa: CASSPTPDRANTGELFF
cdr3_nt: TGTGCCAGCAGCCCCACCCCTGACAGGGCGAACACCGGGGAGCTGTTTTTT
j_call: TRBJ2-2
clone_size: -
v_call: TRBV11-2
d_call: TRBD1

cdr3_aa: CASSLRQGAQEGYTF
cdr3_nt: TGTGCCAGCAGCTTAAGGCAGGGGGCCCAGGAGGGCTACACCTTC
j_call: TRBJ1-2
clone_size: once
v_call: TRBV5-8
d_call: TRBD1

cdr3_aa: CASSQDPGTGELFF
cdr3_nt: TGCGCCAGCAGCCAAGATCCGGGGACCGGGGAGCTGTTTTTT
j_call: TRBJ2-2
clone_size: -
v_call: TRBV4-3
d_call: -

cdr3_aa: CASSNGDTQYF
cdr3_nt: TGTGCCAGCAGTAACGGAGATACGCAGTATTTT
j_call: TRBJ2-3
clone_size: -
v_call: TRBV6-6
d_call: -

cdr3_aa: CATSRTGGDSYEQYF
cdr3_nt: TGTGCCACCAGCAGAACGGGGGGGGACTCCTACGAGCAGTACTTC
j_call: TRBJ2-7
clone_size: -
v_call: TRBV15
d_call: TRBD2

cdr3_aa: CASTMGPWEETQYF
cdr3_nt: TGTGCCAGCACGATGGGCCCCTGGGAAGAGACCCAGTACTTC
j_call: TRBJ2-5
clone_size: -
v_call: TRBV18
d_call: -

cdr3_aa: CASSPRLLETQYF
cdr3_nt: TGTGCCAGCAGCCCTAGGCTCCTGGAGACCCAGTACTTC
j_call: TRBJ2-5
clone_size: -
v_call: TRBV7-3
d_call: -

cdr3_aa: CASRQTVSSYEQYF
cdr3_nt: TGCGCCAGCAGACAAACAGTGAGCTCCTACGAGCAGTACTTC
j_call: TRBJ2-7
clone_size: -
v_call: TRBV4-3
d_call: -

cdr3_aa: CASSLLIDGTTDSTDTQYF
cdr3_nt: TGTGCCAGCAGCCTACTGATCGACGGGACTACCGATTCCACAGATACGCAGTATTTT
j_call: TRBJ2-3
clone_size: -
v_call: TRBV4-2
d_call: TRBD2

cdr3_aa: CSVKAGLAGSYEQYF
cdr3_nt: TGCAGCGTAAAAGCGGGACTAGCGGGAAGCTACGAGCAGTACTTC
j_call: TRBJ2-7
clone_size: few
v_call: TRBV29-1
d_call: TRBD2

cdr3_aa: CASSQQLKETQYF
cdr3_nt: TGTGCCAGCAGCCAACAACTAAAAGAGACCCAGTACTTC
j_call: TRBJ2-5
clone_size: -
v_call: TRBV16
d_call: -

cdr3_aa: CASSLTGVDSPLHF
cdr3_nt: TGTGCCAGCAGCTTAACAGGGGTGGATTCACCCCTCCACTTT
j_call: TRBJ1-6
clone_size: -
v_call: TRBV7-6
d_call: TRBD1

cdr3_aa: CASSETDYNTEAFF
cdr3_nt: TGTGCCAGCAGTGAAACAGATTACAACACTGAAGCTTTCTTT
j_call: TRBJ1-1
clone_size: -
v_call: TRBV6-1
d_call: -

cdr3_aa: CASSQEWGITVPDTQYF
cdr3_nt: TGTGCCAGCAGCCAAGAATGGGGCATCACGGTCCCAGATACGCAGTATTTT
j_call: TRBJ2-3
clone_size: few
v_call: TRBV14
d_call: -

cdr3_aa: CASALAQGPETQYF
cdr3_nt: TGCGCCAGCGCCCTTGCTCAGGGTCCAGAGACCCAGTACTTC
j_call: TRBJ2-5
clone_size: -
v_call: TRBV5-1
d_call: -

cdr3_aa: CASSPVGATDTQYF
cdr3_nt: TGTGCCAGCAGCCCCGTTGGGGCCACAGATACGCAGTATTTT
j_call: TRBJ2-3
clone_size: -
v_call: TRBV7-3
d_call: -

cdr3_aa: CASSLGGGLTEAFF
cdr3_nt: TGTGCCAGCAGCTTGGGAGGAGGGCTCACTGAAGCTTTCTTT
j_call: TRBJ1-1
clone_size: -
v_call: TRBV5-6
d_call: -

cdr3_aa: CASSLADEQYF
cdr3_nt: TGTGCCAGCAGCTTGGCTGACGAGCAGTACTTC
j_call: TRBJ2-7
clone_size: -
v_call: TRBV5-4
d_call: -

cdr3_aa: CSVDCMGRDTYPPYEQYF
cdr3_nt: TGCAGCGTTGATTGCATGGGACGGGACACCTATCCCCCCTACGAGCAGTACTTC
j_call: TRBJ2-7
clone_size: -
v_call: TRBV29-1
d_call: -

cdr3_aa: CASSPDRDLPLQAFF
cdr3_nt: TGTGCCAGCAGTCCGGACAGGGACCTCCCTCTGCAAGCTTTCTTT
j_call: TRBJ1-1
clone_size: once
v_call: TRBV6-6
d_call: TRBD1

cdr3_aa: CASSYRRMNTEAFF
cdr3_nt: TGTGCCAGCAGTTACAGGCGGATGAACACTGAAGCTTTCTTT
j_call: TRBJ1-1
clone_size: -
v_call: TRBV6-5
d_call: -

cdr3_aa: CASSLGQPNYGYTF
cdr3_nt: TGTGCCAGCAGCTTGGGACAGCCTAACTATGGCTACACCTTC
j_call: TRBJ1-2
clone_size: -
v_call: TRBV5-6
d_call: -